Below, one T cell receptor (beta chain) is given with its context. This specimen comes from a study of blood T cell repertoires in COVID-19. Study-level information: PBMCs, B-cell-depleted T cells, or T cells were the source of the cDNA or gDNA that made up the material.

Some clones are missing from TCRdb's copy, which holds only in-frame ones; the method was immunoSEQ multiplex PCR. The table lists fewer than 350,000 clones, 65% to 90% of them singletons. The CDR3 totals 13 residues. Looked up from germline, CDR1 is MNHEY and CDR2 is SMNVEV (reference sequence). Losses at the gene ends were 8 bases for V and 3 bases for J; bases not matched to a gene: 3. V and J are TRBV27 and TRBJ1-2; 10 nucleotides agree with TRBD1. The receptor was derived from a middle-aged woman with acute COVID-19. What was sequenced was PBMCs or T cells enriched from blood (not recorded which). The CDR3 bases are TGTGCCAGCGGGGACAGGGGTGACTATGGCTACACCTTC. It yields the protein CASGDRGDYGYTF.